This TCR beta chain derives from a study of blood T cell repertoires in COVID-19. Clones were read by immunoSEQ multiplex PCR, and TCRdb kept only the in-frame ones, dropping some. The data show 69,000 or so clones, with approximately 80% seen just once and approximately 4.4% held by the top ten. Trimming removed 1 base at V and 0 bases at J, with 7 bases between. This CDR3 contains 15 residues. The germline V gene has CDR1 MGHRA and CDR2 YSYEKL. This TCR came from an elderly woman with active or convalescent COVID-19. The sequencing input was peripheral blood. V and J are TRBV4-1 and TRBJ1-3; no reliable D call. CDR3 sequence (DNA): TGCGCCAGCAGCCAAGCTGCTAGCTCTGGAAACACCATATATTTT. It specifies CASSQAASSGNTIYF.